The clone carrying this T cell receptor (beta chain) showed up many times. The source of the sample is a study of T cells in Graves' hyperthyroidism and ophthalmopathy. Amplification yielded TCR beta CDR3 regions, with RNA transcripts as the source. A set of HTBI primers served as the primers for a first-round RT-PCR of the TCR CDR3. TCRdb independently ran MiXCR on the multiplex PCR reads; one entry per CDR3 protein. The data contain some 400,000 distinct CDR3 sequences, 19% of them singletons. The length of the CDR3 is 13 residues. Germline CDR1 and CDR2: SEHNR and FQNEAQ (reference sequence). Trimming pared 1 base from V and 4 bases from J, leaving 7 bases between.

The sample comprised blood. The source of this sequence is a young woman with Graves' hyperthyroidism. This chain connects TRBV7-9 to TRBJ1-2, with D tentatively TRBD1 (5 bases). The CDR3 DNA follows: TGTGCCAGCAGCTTAGACAGGCCCTATGGCTACACCTTC. Its translation: CASSLDRPYGYTF.